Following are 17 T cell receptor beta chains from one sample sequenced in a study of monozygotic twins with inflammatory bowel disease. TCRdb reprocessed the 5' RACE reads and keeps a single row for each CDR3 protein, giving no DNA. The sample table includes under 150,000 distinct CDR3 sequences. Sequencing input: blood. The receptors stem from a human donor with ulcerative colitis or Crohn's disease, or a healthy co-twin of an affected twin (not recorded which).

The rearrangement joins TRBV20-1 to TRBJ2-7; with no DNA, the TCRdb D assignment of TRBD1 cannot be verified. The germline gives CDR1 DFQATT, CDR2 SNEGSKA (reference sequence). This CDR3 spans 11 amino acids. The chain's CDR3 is CRGGDPYEQYF.

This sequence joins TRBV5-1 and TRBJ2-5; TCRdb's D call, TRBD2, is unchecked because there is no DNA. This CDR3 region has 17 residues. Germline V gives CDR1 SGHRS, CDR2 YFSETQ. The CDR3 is CASSLTILPSGGETQYF.

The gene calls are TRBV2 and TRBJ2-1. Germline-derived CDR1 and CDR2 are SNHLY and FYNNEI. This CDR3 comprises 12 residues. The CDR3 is CASSEFPKDQFF.

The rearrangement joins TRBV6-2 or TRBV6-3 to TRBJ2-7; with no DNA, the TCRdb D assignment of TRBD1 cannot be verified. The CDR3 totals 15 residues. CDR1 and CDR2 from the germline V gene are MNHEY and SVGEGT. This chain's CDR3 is CASSGTGTGEYEQYF.

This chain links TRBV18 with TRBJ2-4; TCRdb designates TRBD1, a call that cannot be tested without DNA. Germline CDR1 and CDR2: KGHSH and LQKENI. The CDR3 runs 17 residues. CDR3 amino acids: CASSPATGGRGKNIQYF.

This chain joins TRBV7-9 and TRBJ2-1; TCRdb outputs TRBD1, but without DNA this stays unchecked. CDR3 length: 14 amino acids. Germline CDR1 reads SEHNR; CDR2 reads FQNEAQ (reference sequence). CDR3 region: CASNRDTQYNEQFF.

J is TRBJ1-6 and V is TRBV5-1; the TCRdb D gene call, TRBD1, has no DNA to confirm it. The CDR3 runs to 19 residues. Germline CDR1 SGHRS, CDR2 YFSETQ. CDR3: CASSNQQELSSSYNSPLHF.

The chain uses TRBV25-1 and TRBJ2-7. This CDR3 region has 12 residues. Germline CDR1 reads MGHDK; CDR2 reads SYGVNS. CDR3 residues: CASSEFPYEQYF.

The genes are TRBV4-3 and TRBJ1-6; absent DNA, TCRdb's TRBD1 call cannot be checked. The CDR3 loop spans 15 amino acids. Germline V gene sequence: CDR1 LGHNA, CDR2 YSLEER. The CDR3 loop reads CASSPADRDNSPLHF.

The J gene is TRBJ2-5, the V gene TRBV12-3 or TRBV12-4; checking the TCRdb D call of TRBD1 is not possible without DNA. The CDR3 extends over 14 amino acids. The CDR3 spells CASSVAGGGETQYF.

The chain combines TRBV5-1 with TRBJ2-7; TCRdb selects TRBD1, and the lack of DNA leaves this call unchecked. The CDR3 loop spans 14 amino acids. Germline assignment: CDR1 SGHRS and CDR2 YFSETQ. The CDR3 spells CASSPWTAHGEQYF.

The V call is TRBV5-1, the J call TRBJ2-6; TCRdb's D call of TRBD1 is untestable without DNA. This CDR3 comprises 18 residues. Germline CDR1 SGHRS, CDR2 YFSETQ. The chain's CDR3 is CASSLAGAGGTGANVLTF.

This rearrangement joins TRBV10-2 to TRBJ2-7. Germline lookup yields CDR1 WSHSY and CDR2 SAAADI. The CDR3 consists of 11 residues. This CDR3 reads CASSAGYEQYF.

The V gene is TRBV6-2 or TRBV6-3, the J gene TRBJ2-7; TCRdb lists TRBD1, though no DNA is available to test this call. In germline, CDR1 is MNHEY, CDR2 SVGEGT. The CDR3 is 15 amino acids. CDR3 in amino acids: CASSYGDRDFLEQYF.

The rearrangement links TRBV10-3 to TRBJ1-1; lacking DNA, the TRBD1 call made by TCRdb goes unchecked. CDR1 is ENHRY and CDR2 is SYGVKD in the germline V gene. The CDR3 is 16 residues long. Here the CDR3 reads CAISPGQGAGDTEAFF.

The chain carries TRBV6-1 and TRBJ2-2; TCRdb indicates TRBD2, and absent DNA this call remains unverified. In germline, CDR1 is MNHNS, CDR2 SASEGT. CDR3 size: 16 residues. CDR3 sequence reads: CASSLLAGGPTGELFF.

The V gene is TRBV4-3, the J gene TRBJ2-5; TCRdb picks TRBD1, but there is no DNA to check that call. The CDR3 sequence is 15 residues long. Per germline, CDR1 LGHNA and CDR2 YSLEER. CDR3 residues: CASSQGTGGRETQYF.